This TCR beta chain was documented in a study of shared clonotypes between healthy human individuals. Study-wide background: The cohort comprised a couple of women and a few men. Their ages spanned 18 to 49 years.

The protocol was immunoSEQ multiplex PCR, while the TCRdb copy is restricted to in-frame clones and leaves out a portion. The table includes around 2,000,000 clones, about 95% detected once. Notes on the study in general: Naive subsets usually exceeded memory subsets in estimated richness.

V lost 0 bases to trimming and J lost 6 bases, with 9 bases between them. Germline V gene lookup returns CDR1 SGHTA and CDR2 FQGNSA. CDR3 length: 13 residues. Naive CD8 populations comprised CD45RO-negative cells positively selected for CCR7, excluding terminally differentiated effector memory CD45RA+ cells. Of note for this clone: Antigen unknown.

The source of this sequence is a man between 18 and 29 years old in good health. Sequencing was done on a sample of naive CD8+ T cells sorted from blood. V gene TRBV7-2 combines with J gene TRBJ2-7; D not resolved. This CDR3 reads CASSLARGPEQYF. DNA of the CDR3: TGTGCCAGCAGCTTAGCCCGAGGCCCCGAGCAGTACTTC. Full variable domain (rest looked up from reference TRBV7-2 and TRBJ2-7): GAGVSQSPSNKVTEKGKDVELRCDPISGHTALYWYRQSLGQGLEFLIYFQGNSAPDKSGLPSDRFSAERTGGSVSTLTIQRTQQEDSAVYLCASSLARGPEQYFGPGTRLTVT.